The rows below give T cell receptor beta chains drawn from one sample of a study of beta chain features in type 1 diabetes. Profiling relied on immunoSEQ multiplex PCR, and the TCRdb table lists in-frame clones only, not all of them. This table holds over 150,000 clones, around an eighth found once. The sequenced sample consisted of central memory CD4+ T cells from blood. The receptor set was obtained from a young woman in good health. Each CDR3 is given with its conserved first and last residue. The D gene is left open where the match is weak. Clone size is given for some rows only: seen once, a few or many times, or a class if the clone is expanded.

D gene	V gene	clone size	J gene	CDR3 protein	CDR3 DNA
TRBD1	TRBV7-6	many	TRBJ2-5	CASSLAWTGQETQYF	TGTGCCAGCAGCTTAGCCTGGACAGGACAAGAGACCCAGTACTTC
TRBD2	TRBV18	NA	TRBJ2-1	CASSTTSGASYNEQFF	TGTGCCAGCTCAACGACTAGCGGGGCCTCCTACAATGAGCAGTTCTTC
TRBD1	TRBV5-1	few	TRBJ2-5	CASSVGQVKFDQYF	TGCGCCAGCAGCGTGGGACAGGTGAAGTTCGACCAGTACTTC
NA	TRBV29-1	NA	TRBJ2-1	CSPYMFGIRGNEQFF	TGCAGCCCCTACATGTTCGGGATCAGAGGCAATGAGCAGTTCTTC
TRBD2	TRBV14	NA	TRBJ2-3	CASGAGDTQYF	TGTGCGAGCGGGGCCGGGGATACGCAGTATTTT
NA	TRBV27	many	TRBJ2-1	CASSLRSGSGNEQFF	TGTGCCAGCAGTTTAAGGTCAGGCAGCGGCAATGAGCAGTTCTTC
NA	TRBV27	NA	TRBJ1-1	CASSLRPQGWITEAFF	TGTGCCAGCAGTTTAAGGCCCCAGGGGTGGATCACTGAAGCTTTCTTT
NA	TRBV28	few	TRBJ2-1	CASSGWTGRGNEQFF	TGTGCCAGCAGTGGGTGGACAGGGAGGGGCAATGAGCAGTTCTTC
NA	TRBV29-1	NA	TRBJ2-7	CSVEDSWDISYEQYF	TGCAGCGTTGAAGATAGCTGGGACATTTCATACGAGCAGTACTTC
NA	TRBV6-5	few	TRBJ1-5	CASSLSRDLNQPQHF	TGTGCCAGCAGTCTCTCCAGGGATCTCAATCAGCCCCAGCATTTT
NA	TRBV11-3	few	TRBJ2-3	CASSFTTSTDTQYF	TGTGCCAGCAGCTTTACCACTAGCACAGATACGCAGTATTTT
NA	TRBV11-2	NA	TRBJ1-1	CASNHAAAEAFF	TGTGCCAGCAACCACGCCGCGGCTGAAGCTTTCTTT
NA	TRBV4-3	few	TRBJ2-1	CASAKDRFSYNEQFF	TGCGCCAGCGCTAAAGACAGGTTCTCCTACAATGAGCAGTTCTTC
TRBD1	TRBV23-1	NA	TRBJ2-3	CASNRRDRGADTQYF	TGCGCCAGCAATCGCCGGGACAGGGGGGCAGATACGCAGTATTTT
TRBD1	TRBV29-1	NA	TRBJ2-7	CSVEAGGYEQYF	TGCAGCGTCGAAGCAGGGGGCTACGAGCAGTACTTC
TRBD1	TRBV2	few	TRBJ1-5	CASSHGQGRPQHF	TGTGCCAGCAGCCACGGACAGGGCCGGCCCCAGCATTTT
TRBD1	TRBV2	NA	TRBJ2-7	CASSEDRNEQYF	TGTGCCAGCAGTGAGGACAGGAACGAGCAGTACTTC
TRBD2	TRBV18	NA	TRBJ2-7	CASSPGTSGDEQYF	TGTGCCAGCTCACCAGGGACTAGCGGGGACGAGCAGTACTTC
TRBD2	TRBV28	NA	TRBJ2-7	CASSFAASGTSTEQYF	TGTGCCAGCAGTTTCGCGGCTAGCGGCACTTCAACCGAGCAGTACTTC
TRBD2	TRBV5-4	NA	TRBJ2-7	CASSSRTSGYYEQYF	TGTGCCAGCAGTTCTAGGACTAGCGGGTACTACGAGCAGTACTTC
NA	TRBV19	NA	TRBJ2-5	CASSIVGGEETQYF	TGTGCCAGTAGTATAGTCGGGGGAGAAGAGACCCAGTACTTC
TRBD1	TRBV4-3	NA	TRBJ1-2	CASSQGPGQSYGYTF	TGCGCCAGCAGCCAAGGCCCGGGACAGAGCTATGGCTACACCTTC
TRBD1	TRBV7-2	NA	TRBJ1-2	CASSPSGGEGYGYTF	TGTGCCAGCAGCCCCTCAGGGGGCGAGGGCTATGGCTACACCTTC
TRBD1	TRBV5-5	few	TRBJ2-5	CASSLRDRAPNQYF	TGTGCCAGCAGCTTGAGGGACAGGGCCCCAAATCAATACTTC
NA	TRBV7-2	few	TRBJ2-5	CASSFIGGVRETQYF	TGTGCCAGCAGCTTTATCGGGGGAGTTCGAGAGACCCAGTACTTC
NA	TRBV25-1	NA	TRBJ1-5	CASSELGAGDQPQHF	TGTGCCAGCAGTGAATTGGGGGCGGGTGATCAGCCCCAGCATTTT
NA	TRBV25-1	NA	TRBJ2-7	CASRSSGVEYEQYF	TGTGCCAGCCGATCGTCAGGGGTAGAGTACGAGCAGTACTTC
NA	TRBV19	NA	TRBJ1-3	CASSIGVQNTIYF	TGTGCCAGTAGTATCGGGGTACAAAACACCATATATTTT
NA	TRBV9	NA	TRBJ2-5	CASSVGLAPETQYF	TGTGCCAGCAGCGTAGGGTTAGCCCCAGAGACCCAGTACTTC
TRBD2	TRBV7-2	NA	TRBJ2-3	CASSLARLAGTGQYF	TGTGCCAGCAGCTTAGCACGACTAGCGGGAACAGGGCAGTATTTT
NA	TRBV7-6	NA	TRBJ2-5	CASSLFGQQQETQYF	TGTGCCAGCAGCTTATTCGGACAGCAACAAGAGACCCAGTACTTC
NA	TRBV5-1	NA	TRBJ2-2	CASSVLASGELFF	TGCGCCAGCAGCGTGCTAGCTTCGGGGGAGCTGTTTTTT
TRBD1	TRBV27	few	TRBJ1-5	CASSFSGGGQPQHF	TGTGCCAGCAGTTTCTCAGGGGGCGGGCAGCCCCAGCATTTT
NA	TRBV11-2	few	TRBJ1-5	CASSPQSNQPQHF	TGTGCCAGCAGCCCCCAAAGCAATCAGCCCCAGCATTTT
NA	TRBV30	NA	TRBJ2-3	CAWSHRGTDTQYF	TGTGCCTGGAGTCACAGGGGCACAGATACGCAGTATTTT
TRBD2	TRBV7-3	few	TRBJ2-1	CASSFQAGGNNEQFF	TGTGCCAGCAGCTTCCAAGCGGGAGGGAACAATGAGCAGTTCTTC
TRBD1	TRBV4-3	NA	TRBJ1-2	CASSQHRGDYGYTF	TGCGCCAGCAGCCAACACAGGGGGGACTATGGCTACACCTTC
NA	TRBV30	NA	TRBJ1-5	CAWSPGLRANQPQHF	TGTGCCTGGAGCCCGGGCTTGAGGGCCAATCAGCCCCAGCATTTT
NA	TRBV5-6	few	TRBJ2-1	CASSRSYNEQFF	TGTGCCAGCAGCCGTTCTTACAATGAGCAGTTCTTC
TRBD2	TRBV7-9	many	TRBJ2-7	CASSLFSGGPHEQYF	TGTGCCAGCAGCCTCTTTTCGGGAGGGCCCCACGAGCAGTACTTC
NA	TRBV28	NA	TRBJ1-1	CATWVGAVGAYEAFF	TGTGCCACCTGGGTCGGCGCCGTTGGGGCTTATGAAGCTTTCTTT
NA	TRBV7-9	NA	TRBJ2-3	CASNPGGDTQYF	TGTGCCAGCAACCCCGGAGGGGATACGCAGTATTTT
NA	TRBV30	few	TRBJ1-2	CAWRSTTQGNGYTF	TGTGCCTGGAGATCTACTACACAGGGAAATGGCTACACCTTC
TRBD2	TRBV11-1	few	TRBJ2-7	CASSQAGNSYEQYF	TGTGCCAGCAGCCAAGCGGGAAACAGCTACGAGCAGTACTTC
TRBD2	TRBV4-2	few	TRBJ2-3	CASSGSGRAPDTQYF	TGTGCCAGTTCCGGTAGCGGGAGGGCCCCAGATACGCAGTATTTT
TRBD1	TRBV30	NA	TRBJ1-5	CAWAGGPNQPQHF	TGTGCCTGGGCAGGGGGCCCCAATCAGCCCCAGCATTTT
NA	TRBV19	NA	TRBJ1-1	CASRGGEYAFF	TGTGCCAGTAGGGGAGGGGAATATGCTTTCTTT
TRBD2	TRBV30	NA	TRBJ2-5	CAWSVGSGIFMETQYF	TGTGCCTGGAGTGTTGGTAGCGGGATTTTTATGGAGACCCAGTACTTC
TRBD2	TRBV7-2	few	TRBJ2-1	CASSPRLAGVYNEQFF	TGTGCCAGCAGCCCGCGACTAGCGGGAGTATACAATGAGCAGTTCTTC
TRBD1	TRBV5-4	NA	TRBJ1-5	CASSQDRGNQPQHF	TGTGCCAGCAGCCAGGACAGGGGGAATCAGCCCCAGCATTTT
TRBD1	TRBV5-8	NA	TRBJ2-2	CASRKQGGTGELFF	TGTGCCAGCAGAAAACAGGGGGGCACCGGGGAGCTGTTTTTT